Sequencing of this T cell receptor beta chain was carried out in a study of T cell responses to AZD1222 COVID-19 vaccine. Repertoires were generated with immunoSEQ multiplex PCR, while TCRdb's copy carries only in-frame clones and drops some. Of roughly 100,000 clones in the sample, roughly 80% are singletons; the top ten hold 4% to 6%. Looked up from germline, CDR1 is MNHNS and CDR2 is SASEGT. V was cut by 2 bases and J by 2 bases, with 14 bases left in between. CDR3 size: 16 residues. The TCR sequence derives from an adult in good health. The chain joins TRBV6-1 to TRBJ2-3; the D gene could be TRBD1 or TRBD2 (5 bases each). Sequencing used peripheral blood, obtained on day 0 of AZD1222 vaccination. CDR3 nucleotides: TGTGCCAGCAGTGAATTGGGACGAGGGGACACAGATACGCAGTATTTT. Translating gives CASSELGRGDTDTQYF.